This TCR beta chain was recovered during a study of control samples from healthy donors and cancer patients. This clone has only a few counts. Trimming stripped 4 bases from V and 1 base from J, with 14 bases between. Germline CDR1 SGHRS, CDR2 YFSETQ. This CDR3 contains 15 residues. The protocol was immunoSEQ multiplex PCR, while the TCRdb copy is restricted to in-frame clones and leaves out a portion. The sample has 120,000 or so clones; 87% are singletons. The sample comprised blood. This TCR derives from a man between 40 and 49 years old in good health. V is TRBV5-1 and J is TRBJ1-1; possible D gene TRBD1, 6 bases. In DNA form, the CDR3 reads TGCGCCAGCAGCCGACCGGGACAAACGAACACTGAAGCTTTCTTT. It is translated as CASSRPGQTNTEAFF.